These 5 T cell receptor beta chains came from one sample sequenced in a study of cytomegalovirus exposure and HLA in healthy donors. Both 60 Vbeta primers and 13 Jbeta primers went into the PCR. Data came from immunoSEQ multiplex PCR; TCRdb stores just in-frame clones and leaves some out. The sample gives tens of thousands of clones, 55% to 70% of which show up once; about a fifth is in the top ten. The sample comprised PBMCs. Receptors originate from a woman aged 50 to 60 in good health and CMV-seropositive.

The rearrangement uses TRBV7-8 and TRBJ1-5, with D maybe TRBD1 (6 bases). The CDR3 is 17 residues long. Trimming took off 1 base at V and 5 bases at J, with 18 bases between the two ends. CDR1 and CDR2 from the germline V gene are SGHVS and FQNEAQ. The CDR3 protein is CASSLEGLGDTYQPQHF. Here the CDR3 DNA reads TGTGCCAGCAGCTTAGAAGGGTTGGGGGACACTTATCAGCCCCAGCATTTT.

There are a few counts of this clone. The V and J genes are TRBV5-1 and TRBJ1-2; TRBD1 is a possible D gene (6 bases). Germline loops: CDR1 SGHRS, CDR2 YFSETQ. Trimming stripped 0 bases from V and 2 bases from J, with 11 bases between. There are 15 residues in the CDR3. The CDR3 region is CASSLVEGTNYGYTF. Here the CDR3 DNA reads TGCGCCAGCAGCTTGGTTGAGGGGACAAACTATGGCTACACCTTC.

This clone was seen more than once but under ten times. The genes are TRBV30 and TRBJ2-4, with TRBD1 identical over 7 bases. Germline CDR1 reads GTSNPN; CDR2 reads SVGIG (reference sequence). The CDR3 is 14 residues long. V shed 2 bases and J 6 bases; nucleotides not matched to a gene: 7. The CDR3 is CAWSRRGLRNIQYF. The DNA of the CDR3 is TGTGCCTGGAGTCGAAGGGGGCTGAGAAACATTCAGTACTTC.

Only one count was recorded for this clone. This CDR3 is CASSTTGVEQYF. The CDR3 region has the DNA TGTGCCAGCAGCACGACAGGGGTCGAGCAGTACTTC. V gene TRBV7-2 combines with J gene TRBJ2-7; 8 positions agree with TRBD1. V dropped 5 bases and J dropped 6; count of bases not matched to a gene: 3. CDR1 and CDR2 from the germline V gene are SGHTA and FQGNSA. The CDR3 consists of 12 residues. The full variable domain, in which reference TRBV7-2 and TRBJ2-7 provide the parts outside the CDR3, is GAGVSQSPSNKVTEKGKDVELRCDPISGHTALYWYRQSLGQGLEFLIYFQGNSAPDKSGLPSDRFSAERTGGSVSTLTIQRTQQEDSAVYLCASSTTGVEQYFGPGTRLTVT.

This clone was recorded a few times. The V gene is TRBV27, the J gene TRBJ1-1; a possible D gene is TRBD1 (5 bases). This CDR3 is built from 13 residues. Trimming took 6 bases from V and 7 from J, leaving 15 bases between them. Germline V CDR1 and CDR2: MNHEY, SMNVEV (reference sequence). This chain's CDR3 is CASSEQVFGEAFF. CDR3 in DNA: TGTGCCAGCAGCGAACAGGTCTTTGGTGAAGCTTTCTTT.